Sequencing of this TCR beta chain was carried out in a study of T cell repertoires in cytomegalovirus infection. TCRdb reanalysed the reads using MiXCR and keeps one entry per CDR3 protein. The sample lists more than 150,000 distinct CDR3 sequences, around 20% occurring once. Germline CDR1 reads LNHNV; CDR2 reads YYDKDF (reference sequence). The V end was cut by 0 bases, the J end by 7 bases, with 13 bases between. The CDR3 consists of 15 residues. This clonotype was obtained from a human donor in good health (CMV status not recorded). Some clones in this sample may be carry-over from other donors' samples. Source material: PBMCs. The V call is TRBV15, the J call TRBJ1-5, with D maybe TRBD1 (6 bases). DNA for the CDR3: TGTGCCACCAGCAGAGAACTAGGGGGAGAACAGCCCCAGCATTTT. Its protein is CATSRELGGEQPQHF.